This TCR beta chain was captured by sequencing in a study of blood T cell repertoires in COVID-19. In the study overall: T cells, B-cell-depleted T cells, or PBMCs provided the cDNA or gDNA that served as material.

In its sample, this clone was seen once. V was trimmed by 5 bases and J by 4 bases, leaving 9 bases between them. There are 13 residues in the CDR3. Original data processing: Reference gene primer amplification gave nucleated cell count estimates. Measured with immunoSEQ multiplex PCR; TCRdb has only the in-frame clones, and not every one. The V and J calls and the clone size are those of that table, but D and trimming were determined from the DNA. The sample holds around 20,000 clones, approximately 92% seen once. The receptor was isolated from a man between 70 and 80 years old with active COVID-19. V gene TRBV12-3 or TRBV12-4 combines with J gene TRBJ1-3; no clear D gene. The sample taken for sequencing was peripheral blood. The CDR3 is CASSLHQGNTIYF. CDR3 nucleotides: TGTGCCAGCAGTCTCCACCAGGGAAACACCATATATTTT.